The present T cell receptor (beta chain) was sequenced within a study of OX40 agonist ivuxolimab in advanced cancers. Across the study: Subjects had a mean age of around 60 years, with a range of roughly 23 to 80; almost 85% were male.

This CDR3 contains 15 residues. V shed 2 bases and J shed 4 bases, with 16 bases lying between them. In germline, CDR1 is SGHRS, CDR2 YFSETQ. Produced via immunoSEQ multiplex PCR; TCRdb's table is partial and in-frame only. The data show approximately 39,000 clones, 88% seen once. At cycle 4 day 1, cycle 7 day 1, and baseline, blood was sampled. Sequences were derived from CD4+ or CD8+ T cells sorted from blood, sampled in a trial of the OX40 agonist ivuxolimab. The sequence came from an adult with an advanced solid tumor such as melanoma, head and neck, liver or kidney cancer. This chain links TRBV5-1 with TRBJ2-7, with D hard to call. CDR3 nucleotide sequence: TGCGCCAGCAGCTTCTCCCCCCCTCGGGCATACGAGCAGTACTTC. It is translated as CASSFSPPRAYEQYF.